This T cell receptor beta chain was captured by sequencing in a study of T cells after yellow fever vaccination. As for the study in general: Any fraction with a low cell number was prepared using SMART-Seq v4 Ultra Low Input.

The TCR cDNA carried a universal primer site and UMIs from 5'RACE template switching. TCRdb redid the calling of the 5' RACE reads with MiXCR, one entry per CDR3 protein. The profile shows approximately 13,000 distinct CDR3 sequences, 4% to 6% of them singletons. This clonotype is termed medium-sized. Study-wide results and caveats: CD4 and CD8 compartments shared a small share of clonotypes. Contaminants from the bulk population, in the form of abundant clonotypes, could be found in FACS-sorted repertoires.

This CDR3 is 20 amino acids long. The V gene lost 7 bases and the J gene lost 8 bases, with 36 bases spanning the gap. Germline CDR1 reads SGHRS; CDR2 reads YFSETQ. The receptor was derived from a man aged 25-40 years who received the YFV17D yellow fever vaccine. The sample consisted of PBMCs, either bulk or a sorted T-cell subset (CD4+, CD8+, memory, or dextramer-sorted; not recorded which), taken 45 days after the yellow fever booster vaccination. V and J are TRBV5-1 and TRBJ1-4; possible D gene TRBD1, 5 bases. The chain's CDR3 is CASFPHPDTSSRAFKEKLFF. The CDR3 nucleotides read TGCGCCAGCTTCCCCCACCCGGACACCTCGTCCCGGGCGTTTAAAGAAAAACTGTTTTTT. Full variable domain (rest looked up from reference TRBV5-1 and TRBJ1-4): KAGVTQTPRYLIKTRGQQVTLSCSPISGHRSVSWYQQTPGQGLQFLFEYFSETQRNKGNFPGRFSGRQFSNSRSEMNVSTLELGDSALYLCASFPHPDTSSRAFKEKLFFGSGTQLSVL.